The 22 T cell receptor beta chains presented below share a single source sample, sequenced in a study of cytomegalovirus exposure and HLA in healthy donors. Researchers ran the PCR with 60 Vbeta and 13 Jbeta primers. Assay: immunoSEQ multiplex PCR; the TCRdb copy retains only in-frame clones and omits some. Seen here are about 130,000 clones, around 84% observed once, and the top ten hold less than 3.5%. Specimen: PBMCs. Receptor source: a man in his fifties or sixties in good health and CMV-seronegative.

V and J are TRBV7-2 and TRBJ2-2; D is undetermined. In germline, CDR1 is SGHTA, CDR2 FQGNSA. The V gene lost 5 bases and the J gene lost 9 bases, with 10 bases spanning the gap. The CDR3 loop spans 12 amino acids. The CDR3 loop reads CASSARRRELFF. The DNA of the CDR3 is TGTGCCAGCAGCGCTAGACGCAGGGAGCTGTTTTTT.

The chain joins TRBV19 to TRBJ1-1; D gene unclear. V was trimmed by 2 bases and J by 2 bases, leaving 12 bases between them. CDR3 length equals 15 residues. CDR1 is LNHDA and CDR2 is SQIVND in the germline V gene (reference sequence). Here the CDR3 reads CASSIINAGNTEAFF. DNA of the CDR3: TGTGCCAGTAGTATAATTAACGCAGGCAACACTGAAGCTTTCTTT.

This chain uses TRBV5-4 with TRBJ2-7; D not certain. The CDR3 runs 12 residues. Germline CDR1 and CDR2: SGHNT and YYREEE (reference sequence). Trimming removed 4 bases at V and 4 bases at J, with 9 bases between. The CDR3 spells CASSRVLYEQYF. CDR3 nucleotide sequence: TGTGCCAGCAGCCGTGTCTTGTACGAGCAGTACTTC.

The chain has TRBV4-1 and TRBJ1-2; 7 nucleotides align to TRBD1. CDR3 size: 14 residues. Germline trimming cut 4 bases from V and 4 bases from J; bases unmatched to any gene: 6. Germline V lookup: CDR1 MGHRA, CDR2 YSYEKL. CDR3 DNA: TGCGCCAGCAGCCCCTATGCAGGGGGCTATGGCTACACCTTC. Its translation is CASSPYAGGYGYTF.

The V gene is TRBV15, the J gene TRBJ1-2; tentatively, D is TRBD1 (6 bases). CDR1 and CDR2 (germline): LNHNV, YYDKDF (reference sequence). CDR3 length: 14 amino acids. Trimming stripped 1 base from V and 7 bases from J, with 13 bases between. CDR3 coding DNA: TGTGCCACCAGCAGAGGGACAGAGACCTTTGGCTACACCTTC. Residues: CATSRGTETFGYTF.

The table lists this clone with a few counts. Distinct nucleotide sequences in the sample also encode this CDR3. The V and J genes are TRBV4-2 and TRBJ2-2, with TRBD2 matching over 9 bases. After removal of 0 bases from V and 5 bases from J, the junction contained 4 bases not matched to a gene. Germline CDR1 is LGHNA and CDR2 is YNFKEQ. The CDR3 runs to 16 residues. As DNA, the CDR3 is TGTGCCAGCAGCCAAGAGATAGCGGGGGCGACCGGGGAGCTGTTTTTT. It is translated as CASSQEIAGATGELFF.

The chain couples TRBV21-1 to TRBJ2-2; the table's D call, TRBD2, has no DNA check behind it. TRBV21-1 is annotated as a pseudogene. This CDR3 spans 17 amino acids. The CDR3 nucleotides read TGTGCCAGCAGCAAGATAATGGGAGAGGGAGACACCGGGGAGCTGTTTTTT. Its translation: CASSKIMGEGDTGELFF.

The chain links TRBV2 to TRBJ2-2, with TRBD1 matching 8 bases. The CDR3 spans 19 residues. Trimming took 6 bases from V and 6 from J; bases not matched to a gene: 21. The germline V gene has CDR1 SNHLY and CDR2 FYNNEI. CDR3 DNA sequence: TGTGCCAGCAGGCCCGGGACAGGATTTTCCTCCTACCTTCCCGGGGAGCTGTTTTTT. Encoded protein: CASRPGTGFSSYLPGELFF.

V and J are TRBV30 and TRBJ1-1, with 7 bases that match TRBD1. The V gene's germline CDR1 is GTSNPN and CDR2 SVGIG (reference sequence). The CDR3 spans 16 residues. V was clipped by 2 bases and J by 7 bases; unmatched bases: 16. Here the CDR3 DNA reads TGTGCCTGGAGTTTCCGGGACTTCAGGGGGAACGGTGAAGCTTTCTTT. This sequence encodes CAWSFRDFRGNGEAFF.

The chain recombines TRBV29-1 with TRBJ2-2; possibly TRBD2 for D (6 bases). The CDR3 runs 12 residues. Germline V lookup: CDR1 SQVTM, CDR2 ANQGSEA. V shed 5 bases and J shed 7 bases, with 11 bases lying between them. The CDR3 here is CSVRRGFGELFF. The CDR3 DNA follows: TGCAGCGTTCGGCGGGGTTTCGGGGAGCTGTTTTTT.

The genes are TRBV30 and TRBJ2-5; TRBD1 agrees at 9 bases. The better agreement between TRBJ2-7 and the DNA end casts doubt on the J call. The CDR3 totals 15 residues. Germline-derived CDR1 and CDR2 are GTSNPN and SVGIG (reference sequence). The CDR3 DNA reads as TGTGCCTGGAGTAAGACGACAGGGGGATACTACGAGCAGTACTTC. Amino acid sequence: CAWSKTTGGYYEQYF.

CDR3 nucleotide sequence: TGTGCCAGCAGCGTAGCTACTCGGAATGAGCAGTTCTTC. This codes for CASSVATRNEQFF. This chain joins TRBV9 and TRBJ2-1; D call uncertain. The V end was cut by 0 bases, the J end by 7 bases, with 8 bases between. Germline V gene lookup returns CDR1 SGDLS and CDR2 YYNGEE. The CDR3 contains 13 residues.

In its sample, this clone was seen once. V and J are TRBV7-9 and TRBJ1-2, with TRBD1 as a possible D gene (5 bases). V was cut by 2 bases and J by 2 bases, with 9 bases left in between. The CDR3 totals 14 residues. Germline CDR1 reads SEHNR; CDR2 reads FQNEAQ (reference sequence). The CDR3 spells CASSLNTGNYGYTF. CDR3 sequence (DNA): TGTGCCAGCAGCTTAAATACAGGCAACTATGGCTACACCTTC. Full variable domain (rest looked up from reference TRBV7-9 and TRBJ1-2): DTGVSQNPRHKITKRGQNVTFRCDPISEHNRLYWYRQTLGQGPEFLTYFQNEAQLEKSRLLSDRFSAERPKGSFSTLEIQRTEQGDSAMYLCASSLNTGNYGYTFGSGTRLTVV.

V gene TRBV19 combines with J gene TRBJ1-2, with D tentatively TRBD1 (5 bases). Germline-derived CDR1 and CDR2 are LNHDA and SQIVND (reference sequence). This CDR3 has 13 amino acids. Trimming took 7 bases from V and 4 from J, leaving 13 bases between them. The CDR3 protein is CASNNRIPYGYTF. The CDR3 region has the DNA TGTGCCAGTAACAACAGGATCCCCTATGGCTACACCTTC.

This chain uses TRBV29-1 with TRBJ2-6; a possible D gene is TRBD2 (5 bases). This CDR3 is built from 15 residues. The germline gives CDR1 SQVTM, CDR2 ANQGSEA. Between the trimmed V and J ends, which lost 6 bases and 0 bases, there was a span of 12 bases. CDR3 DNA sequence: TGCAGCGTAGGACTGAGAGCCTCTGGGGCCAACGTCCTGACTTTC. Protein product: CSVGLRASGANVLTF.

The rearrangement links TRBV4-1 to TRBJ1-1; D not resolved. Looked up from germline, CDR1 is MGHRA and CDR2 is YSYEKL. Trimming pared 6 bases from V and 4 bases from J, leaving 12 bases between. This CDR3 spans 13 amino acids. Here the CDR3 DNA reads TGCGCCAGCAGTGGAGGGAGGAGCACTGAAGCTTTCTTT. Its translation is CASSGGRSTEAFF.

This chain joins TRBV5-5 and TRBJ1-1; D remains ambiguous. Looked up from germline, CDR1 is SGHKS and CDR2 is YYEKEE (reference sequence). This CDR3 is 14 amino acids long. The V gene lost 2 bases and the J gene lost 3 bases, with 11 bases spanning the gap. CDR3 protein: CASSFQEVYTEAFF. The CDR3 DNA reads TGTGCCAGCAGCTTCCAGGAGGTATACACTGAAGCTTTCTTT.

V gene TRBV5-1 combines with J gene TRBJ2-3, with a possible D match to TRBD2 (6 bases). Per the germline V gene, CDR1 is SGHRS and CDR2 is YFSETQ. CDR3 length: 14 residues. The germline V and J ends were trimmed by 0 bases and 1 base, with 6 bases remaining between them. The CDR3 loop reads CASSLGGGTDTQYF. The CDR3 nucleotides read TGCGCCAGCAGCTTGGGGGGGGGCACAGATACGCAGTATTTT. The full variable domain, rest sourced from reference TRBV5-1 and TRBJ2-3, is KAGVTQTPRYLIKTRGQQVTLSCSPISGHRSVSWYQQTPGQGLQFLFEYFSETQRNKGNFPGRFSGRQFSNSRSEMNVSTLELGDSALYLCASSLGGGTDTQYFGPGTRLTVL.

This chain links TRBV6-5 with TRBJ1-6, with D unresolved. The CDR3 runs to 16 residues. Germline loops: CDR1 MNHEY, CDR2 SVGAGI. The V end was cut by 3 bases, the J end by 5 bases, with 14 bases between. This CDR3 is CASSYSGIRDNSPLHF. The CDR3 DNA follows: TGTGCCAGCAGTTATTCCGGGATTAGGGATAATTCACCCCTCCACTTT.

V usage is TRBV4-1 and J usage is TRBJ1-2, with 7 bases aligning to TRBD1. The V and J ends lost 3 bases and 0 bases, in that order; junction bases with no gene match: 4. Germline values: CDR1 MGHRA, CDR2 YSYEKL. The length of the CDR3 is 15 residues. CDR3 loop: CASSQPDRANYGYTF. The DNA for the CDR3 is TGCGCCAGCAGCCAGCCCGACAGGGCTAACTATGGCTACACCTTC.

V usage is TRBV5-1 and J usage is TRBJ2-5; 8 bases agree with TRBD1. The assigned J gene may be wrong: the sequence end matches TRBJ2-7 better. The CDR3 runs to 15 residues. CDR1 SGHRS and CDR2 YFSETQ come from the germline V gene. The CDR3 here is CASSLVGQGEGEQYF. The CDR3 bases are TGCGCCAGCAGCTTGGTCGGACAGGGAGAGGGCGAGCAGTACTTC.

This chain joins TRBV6-5 and TRBJ1-3, with no clear D. Germline CDR1 is MNHEY and CDR2 is SVGAGI. The CDR3 spans 13 residues. V was pared by 8 bases and J by 4 bases, with 12 bases between. The CDR3 coding sequence is TGTGCCAGCTGCCAAACGGTCGGAAACACCATATATTTT. This sequence encodes CASCQTVGNTIYF.